This TCR beta chain was captured in a study of glioma-infiltrating T cells after dendritic cell vaccination. Study-level background: Three intradermal dendritic cell vaccine injections were given every two weeks.

Trimming shortened V by 0 bases and J by 3 bases, and 9 bases separated the two germline ends. Germline V gene lookup returns CDR1 SGHKS and CDR2 YYEKEE (reference sequence). The CDR3 has 14 amino acids. The time point denotes: after dendritic cell vaccination, including at tumor progression/relapse. No glioblastoma patient carried an isocitrate dehydrogenase mutation. Before vaccination, two weeks after the third vaccination, and at progression, PBMC were collected. Profiled with immunoSEQ multiplex PCR; TCRdb holds only in-frame clones, not every one. This table holds 90,000 to 95,000 clones, over 75% found once.

This chain uses TRBV5-5 with TRBJ1-1; D not certain. The sequence was collected from a human donor with glioblastoma. The specimen comprised blood, sampled after dendritic cell vaccination. CDR3 sequence: CASSLALSHTEAFF. DNA for the CDR3: TGTGCCAGCAGCTTGGCGTTATCTCACACTGAAGCTTTCTTT.